This T cell receptor (beta chain) was recovered during a study of T cell changes during pregnancy in multiple sclerosis (dated by TCRdb to about 2019). Regarding the research as a whole: Changes in the T cell repertoire over the course of pregnancy were examined in this study in women with multiple sclerosis.

For this clone: It has no known antigen specificity. Base-call qualities are not available, and no considerably larger clone is one nucleotide away.

Receptor libraries were prepared by the immunoSEQ multiplex PCR assay. TCRdb mirrors the immuneACCESS table, restricted to in-frame sequences. Some clones are absent from its copies; in checked studies, under half trace to an unresolved V gene, and the reason for the others is unknown. In this sample the table shows about 64,000 clones, roughly 93% of which occur a single time. The top ten hold around 1.3% of the sample. Trimming costs V 5 bases and J 2 bases, and their ends lie 16 bases apart. The CDR3 covers 15 residues, taking in both the cysteine and the phenylalanine. Only CDR3 DNA remains: 45 bases, in frame from the first base. Per the germline V gene (reference sequence), SGHNT is the CDR1 and YYREEE is the CDR2.

Sequenced here: peripheral blood, sampled in the second trimester of pregnancy. The receptor was derived from a female donor with multiple sclerosis, enrolled in a pregnancy study. The chain joins TRBV5-4 to TRBJ1-2; TRBD1 might be the D gene, on 6 matching bases. DNA sequence: TGTGCCAGCAGGCCGGACAGCCGCTCGAACTATGGCTACACCTTC. Its translation reads: CASRPDSRSNYGYTF. Full variable domain (CDR3 extended with the reference TRBV5-4 and TRBJ1-2 proteins): ETGVTQSPTHLIKTRGQQVTLRCSSQSGHNTVSWYQQALGQGPQFIFQYYREEENGRGNFPPRFSGLQFPNYSSELNVNALELDDSALYLCASRPDSRSNYGYTFGSGTRLTVV.